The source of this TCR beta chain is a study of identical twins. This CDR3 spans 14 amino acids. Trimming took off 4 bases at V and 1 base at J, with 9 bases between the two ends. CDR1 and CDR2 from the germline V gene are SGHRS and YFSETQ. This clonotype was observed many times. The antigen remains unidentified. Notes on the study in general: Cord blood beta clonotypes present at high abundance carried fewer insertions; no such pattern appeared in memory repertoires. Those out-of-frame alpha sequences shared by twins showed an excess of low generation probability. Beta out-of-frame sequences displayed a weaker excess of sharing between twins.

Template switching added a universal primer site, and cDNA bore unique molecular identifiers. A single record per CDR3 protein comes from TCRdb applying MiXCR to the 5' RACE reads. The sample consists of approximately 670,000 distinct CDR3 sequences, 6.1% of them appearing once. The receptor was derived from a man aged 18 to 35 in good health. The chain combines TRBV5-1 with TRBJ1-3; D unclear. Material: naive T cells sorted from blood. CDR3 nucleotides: TGCGCCAGCAGCCCTGGCCCTTCTGGAAACACCATATATTTT. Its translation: CASSPGPSGNTIYF.